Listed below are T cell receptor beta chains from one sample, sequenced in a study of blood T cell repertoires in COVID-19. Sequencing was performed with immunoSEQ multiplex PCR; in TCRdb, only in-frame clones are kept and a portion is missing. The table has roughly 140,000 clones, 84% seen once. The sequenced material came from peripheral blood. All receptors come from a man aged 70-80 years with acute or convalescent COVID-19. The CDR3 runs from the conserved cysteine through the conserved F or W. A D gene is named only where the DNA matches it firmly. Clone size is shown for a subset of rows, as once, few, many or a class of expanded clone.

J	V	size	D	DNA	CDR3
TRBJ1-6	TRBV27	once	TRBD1	TGTGCCAGCAGAACTTTTGGGACAGTTTATAATTCACCCCTCCACTTT	CASRTFGTVYNSPLHF
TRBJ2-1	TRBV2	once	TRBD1	TGTGCCAGCAGCCCCCGACAGGGTTGGAACAATGAGCAGTTCTTC	CASSPRQGWNNEQFF
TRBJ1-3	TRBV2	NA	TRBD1	TGTGCCCTTAAGGGAGACGGACAGGGTCACATATATTTT	CALKGDGQGHIYF
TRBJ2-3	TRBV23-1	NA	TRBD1	TGCGCCAGCAGTCGACCCGGGACAGGGGTCACAGATACGCAGTATTTT	CASSRPGTGVTDTQYF
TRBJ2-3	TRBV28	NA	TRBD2	TGTGCCAGCAGTTTTGGCCGTCTAGCGGGGCCTTTTAGCACAGATACGCAGTATTTT	CASSFGRLAGPFSTDTQYF
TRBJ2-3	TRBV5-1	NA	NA	TGCGCCAGCAGCTTGTTCGGGGGAAGAGAAGATACGCAGTATTTT	CASSLFGGREDTQYF
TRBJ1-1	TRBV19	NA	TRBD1	TGTGCCAGTAGTATCACAGGGGCGATATTGAACACTGAAGCTTTCTTT	CASSITGAILNTEAFF
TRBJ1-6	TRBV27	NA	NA	TGTGCCAGCAGCCCCCCCAGGGGTTGGTATAATTCACCCCTCCACTTT	CASSPPRGWYNSPLHF
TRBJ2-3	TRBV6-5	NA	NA	TGTGCCAGCAGCCGTGCCCAGGGTTTCACAGATACGCAGTATTTT	CASSRAQGFTDTQYF
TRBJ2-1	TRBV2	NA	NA	TGTGCCAGCAGTGTAAAACAGACCTACAATGAGCAGTTCTTC	CASSVKQTYNEQFF
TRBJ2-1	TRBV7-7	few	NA	TGTGCTAGCAGCCCCACCATAGGAGGGTCCTACAATGAGCAGTTCTTC	CASSPTIGGSYNEQFF
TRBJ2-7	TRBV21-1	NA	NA	TGTGCCAGCAGCTTAGGGGTCCCAACTATCGAGCAGTACTTC	CASSLGVPTIEQYF
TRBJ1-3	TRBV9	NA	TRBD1	TGTGCCAGCAGCGTAGCCGGGACAGGGGCTGGAAACACCATATATTTT	CASSVAGTGAGNTIYF
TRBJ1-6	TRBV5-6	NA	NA	TGTGCCAGCAGCCCAGAGAGGGGGTATCTTTCACCCCTCCACTTT	CASSPERGYLSPLHF